Following are 23 T cell receptor beta chains from one sample sequenced in a study of blood T cells in healthy people across ages. Combining a sample-barcoded 5' primer with a J-beta primer mix, a second PCR ran for roughly 7 to 11 cycles. TCRdb analysed the 5' RACE reads with MiXCR anew, one entry per CDR3 protein. Here the sample spans 1.5 million to 2 million distinct CDR3 sequences, about 50% being singletons. Sequencing input: blood. These receptors all come from a woman in her 40s in good health.

CDR3 sequence (DNA): TGCGCCAGCAGCCAAGACCAGGGCTCCTATAATTCACCCCTCCACTTT. This codes for CASSQDQGSYNSPLHF. V usage is TRBV4-1 and J usage is TRBJ1-6; possible D gene TRBD1, 5 bases. Germline CDR1 and CDR2: MGHRA and YSYEKL. The CDR3 is 16 residues long. V lost 0 bases and J lost 0, with 6 bases in between.

The CDR3 reads CATDSDRGQNEQYF. Here the CDR3 DNA reads TGTGCCACCGACTCCGACAGGGGGCAAAATGAGCAGTACTTC. This chain links TRBV2 with TRBJ2-5; TRBD1 aligns across 10 bases. V was clipped by 10 bases and J by 11 bases; unmatched bases: 16. CDR3 length equals 14 residues. The germline V gene encodes CDR1 SNHLY and CDR2 FYNNEI. Full variable domain (missing parts from reference TRBV2 and TRBJ2-5): EPEVTQTPSHQVTQMGQEVILRCVPISNHLYFYWYRQILGQKVEFLVSFYNNEISEKSEIFDDQFSVERPDGSNFTLKIRSTKLEDSAMYFCATDSDRGQNEQYFGPGTRLLVL.

The V call is TRBV5-1, the J call TRBJ2-3, with 8 nucleotides matching TRBD1. The CDR3 contains 17 residues. In germline, CDR1 is SGHRS, CDR2 YFSETQ. Losses at the gene ends were 1 base for V and 3 bases for J; bases not matched to a gene: 10. CDR3 DNA: TGCGCCAGCAGCTTGAGAACCCGGACAGGGTCGACAGATACGCAGTATTTT. The encoded protein is CASSLRTRTGSTDTQYF.

This chain's CDR3 is CASSYSNRRNQPQHF. The CDR3, as DNA: TGTGCCAGCAGTTACTCGAACAGGCGGAATCAGCCCCAGCATTTT. V is TRBV6-2 or TRBV6-3 and J is TRBJ1-5; D might be TRBD1 (5 bases). In germline, CDR1 is MNHEY, CDR2 SVGEGT. CDR3 length: 15 residues. V was trimmed by 0 bases and J by 4 bases, leaving 10 bases between them.

This sequence joins TRBV4-2 and TRBJ1-1, with D maybe TRBD1 (6 bases). The germline V gene has CDR1 LGHNA and CDR2 YNFKEQ. This CDR3 has 15 residues. Between the trimmed V and J ends, which lost 0 bases and 2 bases, there was a span of 10 bases. CDR3 coding DNA: TGTGCCAGCAGCCAAGATGGGACAACCAACACTGAAGCTTTCTTT. It encodes CASSQDGTTNTEAFF.

This clonotype showed up just a few times. The chain has TRBV20-1 and TRBJ2-4, with D hard to call. The closer fit of TRBJ2-7 to the DNA end suggests the J call may be wrong. The CDR3 covers 13 residues. Germline CDR1 DFQATT, CDR2 SNEGSKA (reference sequence). The CDR3 is CSARWVSTYEQYF. In DNA form, the CDR3 reads TGCAGTGCTAGGTGGGTTTCCACCTACGAGCAGTACTTC.

The rearrangement links TRBV2 to TRBJ1-6; 9 bases map to TRBD1. CDR3 size: 17 residues. Germline trimming cut 6 bases from V and 1 base from J; bases unmatched to any gene: 7. Germline V lookup: CDR1 SNHLY, CDR2 FYNNEI. As DNA, the CDR3 is TGTGCCAGCAGGCCGGGACAGGGTGATTCCTATAATTCACCCCTCCACTTT. Amino acid sequence: CASRPGQGDSYNSPLHF.

The chain combines TRBV10-3 with TRBJ2-7, with D possibly matching TRBD2 (6 bases). The CDR3 runs to 14 residues. CDR1 is ENHRY, CDR2 SYGVKD, per germline. V dropped 10 bases and J dropped 3 bases, with 19 bases sitting between them. CDR3 region: CATGDRGSLYEQYF. The DNA of the CDR3 is TGTGCCACGGGGGATCGGGGCAGTCTCTACGAGCAGTACTTC.

J is TRBJ1-5 and V is TRBV24-1; unclear D gene. V lost 3 bases, J lost 11 bases, and 16 bases lay in between. Germline assignment: CDR1 KGHDR and CDR2 SFDVKD. The CDR3 covers 14 residues. The CDR3 reads CATSDRNWGQAQHF. The CDR3 DNA is TGTGCCACCAGTGATCGAAACTGGGGTCAAGCCCAGCATTTT.

The DNA for the CDR3 is TGTGCCAGCAGTTACTGGAGGAATGAAAAACTGTTTTTT. Translating it yields CASSYWRNEKLFF. This chain uses TRBV6-2 or TRBV6-3 with TRBJ1-4, with D unclear. The length of the CDR3 is 13 residues. Germline CDR1 and CDR2: MNHEY and SVGEGT. Trimming took off 1 base at V and 5 bases at J, with 5 bases between the two ends.

There are a few counts of this clonotype. The J gene is TRBJ2-1, the V gene TRBV4-3; no definite D call. V shed 1 base and J shed 3 bases, with 7 bases lying between them. This CDR3 spans 14 amino acids. Germline-derived CDR1 and CDR2 are LGHNA and YSLEER. This CDR3 is CASSQADDYNEQFF. DNA of the CDR3: TGCGCCAGCAGCCAAGCCGACGACTACAATGAGCAGTTCTTC.

The sample holds many counts of this clonotype. The chain employs TRBV5-1 and TRBJ1-5; weak D call: TRBD1 (5 bases). Germline V lookup: CDR1 SGHRS, CDR2 YFSETQ. Trimming cost V 0 bases and J 4 bases, with 5 bases left between them. The CDR3 contains 13 residues. DNA of the CDR3: TGCGCCAGCAGCTTGGACAGGAATCAGCCCCAGCATTTT. Amino acids: CASSLDRNQPQHF.

Concerning this clonotype itself: A junction end diverges from the germline sequence, so it may reflect a read error. This rearrangement joins TRBV4-3 to TRBJ2-4; 8 bases map to TRBD2. The last part of the DNA fits TRBJ2-7 better; the J call may be wrong. The germline CDR1 and CDR2 sequences are LGHNA and YSLEER. The CDR3 has 14 residues. The chain's CDR3 is CAGSPGTSPHEQYF. DNA for the CDR3: TGCGCCGGCAGCCCCGGGACTAGTCCCCACGAGCAGTACTTC.

This clonotype showed up just a few times. This rearrangement joins TRBV21-1 to TRBJ2-1; the table's D call, TRBD2, has no DNA check behind it. TRBV21-1 is shown as a pseudogene. This CDR3 has 15 residues. The CDR3 region has the DNA TGTGCCATCGAGCAGGTGGCGGCGAGGGAAAATGAGCAGTTCTTC. Protein: CAIEQVAARENEQFF.

The genes are TRBV2 and TRBJ2-2, with D maybe TRBD1 (5 bases). The germline V gene encodes CDR1 SNHLY and CDR2 FYNNEI. The CDR3 contains 16 residues. Deletions cut 5 bases from V and 2 bases from J, with 15 bases between. This CDR3 is CASSLSGMANTGELFF. The DNA of the CDR3 is TGTGCCAGCAGTCTGTCAGGGATGGCAAACACCGGGGAGCTGTTTTTT.

The chain is built from TRBV29-1 and TRBJ2-1; 16 bases match TRBD2. Trimming took 8 bases from V and 5 from J; bases not matched to a gene: 12. This CDR3 spans 17 amino acids. Germline-derived CDR1 and CDR2 are SQVTM and ANQGSEA. The CDR3 coding sequence is TGCAGCACGCGAGCCGGGACTAGCGGGGGGGTCCACAATGAGCAGTTCTTC. This gives the protein CSTRAGTSGGVHNEQFF.

This clonotype was counted many times. The rearrangement joins TRBV29-1 to TRBJ2-7; 8 positions agree with TRBD1. V lost 6 bases and J lost 6; bases outside the gene matches: 10. The CDR3 runs 13 residues. Germline V gene sequence: CDR1 SQVTM, CDR2 ANQGSEA. The CDR3 reads CSVGTGLGSEQYF. Written as DNA, the CDR3 is TGCAGCGTCGGGACAGGCCTCGGTAGCGAGCAGTACTTC.

The V and J genes are TRBV27 and TRBJ2-5; 8 nucleotides align to TRBD2. After removal of 7 bases from V and 1 base from J, the junction contained 8 bases not matched to a gene. CDR3 length equals 15 residues. Germline CDR1 and CDR2: MNHEY and SMNVEV (reference sequence). The CDR3 is CASTPFAGGQETQYF. The CDR3 coding sequence is TGTGCCAGCACCCCCTTTGCGGGGGGCCAAGAGACCCAGTACTTC.

Only a few counts were recorded for this clonotype. This chain joins TRBV4-3 and TRBJ2-5; perhaps TRBD2 as D (6 bases). The CDR3 length is 17 residues. Trimming took off 0 bases at V and 5 bases at J, with 19 bases between the two ends. Germline CDR1 LGHNA, CDR2 YSLEER. CDR3 loop: CASSQDPHSAGEETQYF. The CDR3, as DNA: TGCGCCAGCAGCCAAGATCCCCACTCAGCGGGTGAGGAGACCCAGTACTTC.

The chain combines TRBV29-1 with TRBJ1-2; 9 nucleotides line up with TRBD1. Germline assignment: CDR1 SQVTM and CDR2 ANQGSEA. J was trimmed by 3 bases and V by 7 bases; bases with no gene match: 6. This CDR3 region has 13 residues. The CDR3 DNA is TGCAGCGACCAGACAGGGGGTGACTATGGCTACACCTTC. Protein: CSDQTGGDYGYTF.

Only one count was recorded for this clonotype. Written as DNA, the CDR3 is TGCAGTGCTAGGGCAGGACTGGGTGGAACCCAGTACTTC. Its protein product is CSARAGLGGTQYF. The chain uses TRBV20-1 and TRBJ2-5, with D possibly being TRBD2 (5 bases). Per the germline V gene, CDR1 is DFQATT and CDR2 is SNEGSKA (reference sequence). This CDR3 region has 13 residues. The V end was cut by 3 bases, the J end by 8 bases, with 16 bases between.

CDR3 DNA sequence: TGCAGCGCCCAGGGGAGGCAAGCCAAAAACATTCAGTACTTC. Amino acid sequence: CSAQGRQAKNIQYF. This sequence joins TRBV29-1 and TRBJ2-4, with D perhaps assigned TRBD1 or TRBD2 (6 bases each). CDR3 length: 14 residues. V dropped 7 bases and J dropped 0 bases, with 13 bases sitting between them. Germline CDR1 SQVTM, CDR2 ANQGSEA. The full variable domain, with the rest looked up from reference TRBV29-1 and TRBJ2-4, is SAVISQKPSRDICQRGTSLTIQCQVDSQVTMMFWYRQQPGQSLTLIATANQGSEATYESGFVIDKFPISRPNLTFSTLTVSNMSPEDSSIYLCSAQGRQAKNIQYFGAGTRLSVL.

This clonotype was found a few times. V and J are TRBV7-3 and TRBJ2-5; D not certain. Looked up from germline, CDR1 is SGHTA and CDR2 is FQGTGA. V was trimmed by 2 bases and J by 5 bases, leaving 9 bases between them. The CDR3 contains 13 residues. The CDR3 DNA follows: TGTGCCAGCAGCTTAGGTCTTCACGAGACCCAGTACTTC. It is translated as CASSLGLHETQYF.